The next 18 T cell receptor beta chains were all read from a single sample in a study of T cells after yellow fever vaccination. TCRdb re-derived calls from the 5' RACE reads in MiXCR, one entry per CDR3 protein. The table records some 120,000 distinct CDR3 sequences, roughly 15% of them present only once. The source was CD8+ T cells sorted from PBMCs, collected 5 days after the yellow fever booster vaccination. The receptors shown here come from a man between 18 and 35 years old who received the YFV17D yellow fever vaccine.

This clonotype was seen more than once but under ten times. The chain is built from TRBV5-6 and TRBJ1-5; no clear D. This CDR3 contains 12 residues. The germline V gene has CDR1 SGHDT and CDR2 YYEEEE. With 1 base removed from V and 1 base from J, the gap between germline ends came to 0 bases. CDR3 sequence: CASSLSNQPQHF. The DNA for the CDR3 is TGTGCCAGCAGCTTGAGCAATCAGCCCCAGCATTTT.

The gene calls are TRBV4-3 and TRBJ1-5; 7 positions agree with TRBD1. Germline trimming cut 1 base from V and 8 bases from J; bases unmatched to any gene: 11. The CDR3 totals 16 residues. Germline lookup yields CDR1 LGHNA and CDR2 YSLEER. CDR3 coding DNA: TGCGCCAGCAGCCAAGCTACAGGGGCCTATTCGGAGCCCCAGCATTTT. Its protein is CASSQATGAYSEPQHF.

This clonotype was seen more than once but under ten times. The chain links TRBV6-6 to TRBJ2-2, with unresolved D. The germline V gene encodes CDR1 MNHNY and CDR2 SVGAGI (reference sequence). V was cut by 0 bases and J by 5 bases, with 4 bases left in between. The CDR3 covers 13 residues. The chain's CDR3 is CASSYSHTGELFF. The CDR3 DNA reads TGTGCCAGCAGTTACTCACATACCGGGGAGCTGTTTTTT.

This clonotype showed up just a few times. The chain employs TRBV4-3 and TRBJ1-4, with a possible D match to TRBD1 (6 bases). The CDR3 is 13 amino acids. Germline V lookup: CDR1 LGHNA, CDR2 YSLEER. Trimming stripped 1 base from V and 9 bases from J, with 9 bases between. CDR3 coding DNA: TGCGCCAGCAGCCAAGGAGGACAGCAAAAACTGTTTTTT. Its protein product is CASSQGGQQKLFF.

This clonotype was counted a few times. The V call is TRBV7-9, the J call TRBJ1-1; 9 nucleotides line up with TRBD1. The CDR3 spans 16 residues. CDR1 and CDR2 (germline): SEHNR, FQNEAQ (reference sequence). The trim removed 4 bases at V and 4 bases at J, leaving 10 bases unmatched. The CDR3 here is CASSSRDRVFATEAFF. For the CDR3, the DNA is TGTGCCAGCAGCTCCCGGGACAGGGTGTTCGCCACTGAAGCTTTCTTT.

This clonotype was found a few times. The chain joins TRBV29-1 to TRBJ2-1; 7 positions match TRBD1. The trim removed 2 bases at V and 2 bases at J, leaving 6 bases unmatched. The CDR3 sequence is 15 residues long. Germline assignment: CDR1 SQVTM and CDR2 ANQGSEA. This CDR3 reads CSVEKKGTAYNEQFF. The CDR3 coding sequence is TGCAGCGTTGAAAAAAAGGGGACAGCCTACAATGAGCAGTTCTTC.

This clonotype appeared a single time. The gene calls are TRBV7-2 and TRBJ2-1, with 12 bases matching TRBD2. The V gene's germline CDR1 is SGHTA and CDR2 FQGNSA. V trimming: 3 bases; J trimming: 10 bases; junction bases outside the gene matches: 7. This CDR3 contains 15 residues. This CDR3 is CASSLSSGGEREQFF. In DNA, the CDR3 is TGTGCCAGCAGCTTGTCTAGCGGGGGGGAGAGGGAGCAGTTCTTC. The full variable domain, its missing parts supplied by reference TRBV7-2 and TRBJ2-1, is GAGVSQSPSNKVTEKGKDVELRCDPISGHTALYWYRQSLGQGLEFLIYFQGNSAPDKSGLPSDRFSAERTGGSVSTLTIQRTQQEDSAVYLCASSLSSGGEREQFFGPGTRLTVL.

In regard to this clonotype: The junction does not match germline at one end; this may be a read error. The chain joins TRBV13 to TRBJ2-3; a possible D gene is TRBD2 (5 bases). CDR1 is PRHDT, CDR2 FYEKMQ, per germline (reference sequence). The CDR3 runs to 14 residues. In DNA, the CDR3 is TGTGCCAGCAGCCTAGGACTCAGCACAGATACGCAGTATTTT. Translation gives CASSLGLSTDTQYF.

This clonotype was seen a handful of times. The V call is TRBV3-1, the J call TRBJ2-3, with D tentatively TRBD1 (5 bases). This CDR3 spans 15 amino acids. Germline CDR1 reads LGHDT; CDR2 reads YNNKEL (reference sequence). With 5 bases removed from V and 3 bases from J, the gap between germline ends came to 15 bases. The CDR3 DNA reads TGTGCCAGCAGCTACCTGGCGACAGTAACAGATACGCAGTATTTT. This translates into CASSYLATVTDTQYF.

This clonotype has more than one count but fewer than ten. The V gene is TRBV4-1, the J gene TRBJ2-1; D ambiguous. CDR1 and CDR2 from the germline V gene are MGHRA and YSYEKL. V gave up 2 bases and J gave up 7 bases, with 15 bases separating them. CDR3 length equals 15 residues. CDR3 residues: CASSQTDGELNEQFF. In nucleotides, the CDR3 is TGCGCCAGCAGCCAAACCGACGGAGAGCTGAATGAGCAGTTCTTC.

As concerns this clonotype: One junction end does not reproduce the germline sequence, and a read error may be involved. DNA for the CDR3: TGTGCCAGCTCTCAAAGGGGGCAAAAAATGGATTTT. Translating it yields CASSQRGQKMDF. V is TRBV12-3 or TRBV12-4 and J is TRBJ1-5, with 7 nucleotides matching TRBD1. The CDR3 length is 12 residues.

This clonotype has only a few counts. This rearrangement joins TRBV7-9 to TRBJ2-2; D is perhaps TRBD1 (5 bases). The CDR3 consists of 17 residues. V gave up 3 bases and J gave up 3 bases, with 17 bases separating them. CDR1 and CDR2 from the germline V gene are SEHNR and FQNEAQ (reference sequence). CDR3 region: CASSFPQARTDTGELFF. The CDR3 bases are TGTGCCAGCAGCTTTCCACAGGCAAGGACGGACACCGGGGAGCTGTTTTTT.

This clonotype was picked up a small number of times. The J gene is TRBJ2-1, the V gene TRBV11-2; 8 nucleotides match TRBD1. Germline V lookup: CDR1 SGHAT, CDR2 FQNNGV. There are 18 residues in the CDR3. The V gene end was trimmed by 5 bases and the J gene end by 0 bases; junction bases not matched to a gene: 12. CDR3 DNA: TGTGCCAGCAGCCCACACACCTCGGACAGGGACTCCTACAATGAGCAGTTCTTC. Encoded protein: CASSPHTSDRDSYNEQFF.

In its sample, this clonotype ranks as medium-sized (0.01 to 0.1%). This chain joins TRBV30 and TRBJ1-2, with a possible D match to TRBD1 (6 bases). Trimming pared 4 bases from V and 3 bases from J, leaving 12 bases between. Germline CDR1 reads GTSNPN; CDR2 reads SVGIG (reference sequence). The CDR3 loop spans 13 amino acids. CDR3 in DNA: TGTGCCTGGAACGGGGGGCAATACTATGGCTACACCTTC. Translating it yields CAWNGGQYYGYTF.

The chain links TRBV28 to TRBJ1-4; D gene ambiguous. Germline CDR1 and CDR2: MDHEN and SYDVKM. The CDR3 covers 14 residues. V was shortened by 5 bases and J by 10 bases, with 17 bases between the two germline ends. This chain's CDR3 is CASSPVSGLVKLFF. The CDR3 bases are TGTGCCAGCAGTCCTGTGTCCGGGCTCGTAAAACTGTTTTTT.

This clonotype was detected only a few times. The chain employs TRBV19 and TRBJ1-2; no definite D call. The V gene lost 4 bases and the J gene lost 4 bases, with 10 bases spanning the gap. CDR1 and CDR2 (germline): LNHDA, SQIVND (reference sequence). This CDR3 comprises 13 residues. The CDR3 DNA follows: TGTGCCAGTAGTAACGGCGACGTCTATGGCTACACCTTC. The encoded protein is CASSNGDVYGYTF.

In its sample, this clonotype was seen a few times. The CDR3 DNA reads TGTGCCAGCAGTCAAACAGCGTACCTACCCCTCTACAATGAGCAGTTCTTC. Its translation: CASSQTAYLPLYNEQFF. V usage is TRBV7-9 and J usage is TRBJ2-1; unclear D gene. V shed 6 bases and J shed 3 bases, with 21 bases lying between them. Per germline, CDR1 SEHNR and CDR2 FQNEAQ (reference sequence). The CDR3 has 17 amino acids.

This clonotype was seen more than once but under ten times. The genes are TRBV4-3 and TRBJ2-1; 10 bases match TRBD2. CDR1 is LGHNA and CDR2 is YSLEER in the germline V gene. V dropped 1 base and J dropped 0; count of bases not matched to a gene: 3. This CDR3 has 17 amino acids. The CDR3 DNA sequence: TGCGCCAGCAGCCAAGGCCTAGCGGGGGTCTCCTACAATGAGCAGTTCTTC. This codes for CASSQGLAGVSYNEQFF.